One sample yielded the 7 T cell receptor beta chains listed below, sequenced in a study of naive CD8 T cells in extremely preterm neonates. Without labor or membrane rupture, elective cesareans at roughly 37-42 weeks supplied term cord blood. TCRdb keeps only in-frame clones here, not all; method: immunoSEQ multiplex PCR. The sample holds 7,300 or so clones; 92% are singletons and the top ten take 0.4% to 0.55%. Sequencing was performed on naive CD8+ T cells from cord blood. These receptors were collected from a newborn in good health.

V usage is TRBV29-1 and J usage is TRBJ2-3, with D possibly matching TRBD2 (6 bases). Deletions cut 1 base from V and 9 bases from J, with 20 bases between. CDR3 size: 15 residues. Germline CDR1 and CDR2: SQVTM and ANQGSEA. The CDR3 is CSVEGWRLGAGTQYF. The CDR3 DNA reads as TGCAGCGTTGAAGGGTGGAGGCTAGGGGCGGGAACGCAGTATTTT.

Comment on this clone: One end of the junction varies from germline; a read error may be responsible. The sample carries other DNA sequences with the same CDR3. Written as DNA, the CDR3 is TGTGCCAGCAGCTCGCCCCTGACAGCGCAAGAGACCCAATACTTC. Its protein is CASSSPLTAQETQYF. The chain is built from TRBV5-4 and TRBJ2-5; D is possibly TRBD1 (5 bases). Germline CDR1 is SGHNT and CDR2 is YYREEE (reference sequence). The CDR3 is made up of 15 amino acids.

The chain is built from TRBV19 and TRBJ2-1; D unresolved. Germline lookup yields CDR1 LNHDA and CDR2 SQIVND (reference sequence). Trimming took off 1 base at V and 5 bases at J, with 6 bases between the two ends. There are 13 residues in the CDR3. The CDR3 region has the DNA TGTGCCAGTAGTATAGGGGCCCACAATGAGCAGTTCTTC. Residues: CASSIGAHNEQFF.

A single count supports this clone. The chain joins TRBV6-5 to TRBJ2-7, with 8 bases aligning to TRBD2. Trimming at V came to 4 bases and at J to 6 bases, leaving 5 bases not matched to a gene. The germline CDR1 and CDR2 sequences are MNHEY and SVGAGI. The CDR3 is made up of 13 amino acids. The CDR3 coding sequence is TGTGCCAGCAGTTGGACTAGCCAGTCCGAGCAGTACTTC. Translated: CASSWTSQSEQYF.

This chain uses TRBV7-9 with TRBJ1-3; D may be TRBD1 (6 bases). CDR3 length: 15 residues. V was shortened by 1 base and J by 1 base, with 8 bases between the two germline ends. CDR1 SEHNR and CDR2 FQNEAQ come from the germline V gene (reference sequence). The CDR3 DNA sequence: TGTGCCAGCAGCTTAGAGGGGACATCTGGAAACACCATATATTTT. Residues: CASSLEGTSGNTIYF.

The V gene is TRBV19, the J gene TRBJ2-5, with 8 bases that match TRBD2. CDR1 and CDR2 (germline): LNHDA, SQIVND (reference sequence). The V segment lost 6 bases and the J segment 5 bases; nucleotides outside the gene matches: 8. This CDR3 has 14 amino acids. DNA for the CDR3: TGTGCCAGTAGCGGGAGGGCCATTTTCGAGACCCAGTACTTC. Amino acid sequence: CASSGRAIFETQYF.

The V and J genes are TRBV5-1 and TRBJ2-5; tentatively, D is TRBD2 (7 bases). The J call may be mistaken, given a closer DNA end match to TRBJ2-7. The germline gives CDR1 SGHRS, CDR2 YFSETQ. The CDR3 covers 13 residues. CDR3 protein: CASSLEGGDEQYF. CDR3 DNA: TGCGCCAGCAGCTTGGAAGGGGGGGACGAGCAGTACTTC.